The rows below give T cell receptor beta chains drawn from one sample of a study of memory CD4+ T cells and cytomegalovirus serostatus. Only in-frame clones appear in the TCRdb table, and some are missing; sequencing was by immunoSEQ multiplex PCR. The table records under 55,000 clones, over 70% of them present only once. Input material: memory CD4+ T cells from blood. Receptor source: an adult in good health and CMV-seropositive. Both conserved end residues are part of each CDR3. The D gene is left open where the match is weak.

>TRBV5-6|.|TRBJ1-2
CASSLGSVVGYTF
>TRBV9|.|TRBJ1-3
CASSVGGDSGNTIYF
>TRBV6-1|.|TRBJ1-5
CASSEALRGYSNQPQHF
>TRBV6-1|.|TRBJ2-7
CASKAFSSYEQYF
>TRBV19|TRBD1|TRBJ2-2
CASSTLGRQGGGELFF
>TRBV30|.|TRBJ1-2
CAWTNGGYGYTF
>TRBV28|TRBD1|TRBJ1-1
CASRRTGGSGTEAFF
>TRBV6-1|TRBD2|TRBJ2-7
CASSNGLAGGYEQYF
>TRBV7-8|TRBD1|TRBJ1-5
CASSLAPGGGGQPQHF
>TRBV7-2|TRBD2|TRBJ2-5
CASSKRGGPRETQYF
>TRBV6-1|TRBD2|TRBJ2-1
CATTGRGAHNEQFF
>TRBV9|.|TRBJ1-1
CASSIRSGANTEAFF
>TRBV7-9|.|TRBJ1-1
CASSLASVENTEAFF
>TRBV7-2|TRBD1|TRBJ2-3
CASSPGGQGNTQYF
>TRBV7-9|.|TRBJ1-2
CASSLAVDGSGYTF
>TRBV6-6|.|TRBJ2-5
CASSYSGSRAETQYF
>TRBV2|.|TRBJ2-1
CASREVGLRTSSYNEQFF
>TRBV2|.|TRBJ1-5
CASSEALALSAQHF
>TRBV5-5|.|TRBJ1-4
CASSLAKGLANEKLFF
>TRBV7-3|.|TRBJ2-6
CASSLMAGAGANVLTF
>TRBV29-1|TRBD1|TRBJ1-1
CSVGTGMNTEAFF
>TRBV28|.|TRBJ1-6
CASSSGLGYNSPLHF
>TRBV2|.|TRBJ2-2
CASRRMGSANTGELFF
>TRBV19|.|TRBJ1-1
CASRAQGGGTEAFF
>TRBV2|TRBD2|TRBJ2-6
CASSEGLAGSGANVLTF
>TRBV27|.|TRBJ1-5
CASTPVGEGNQPQHF
>TRBV27|.|TRBJ2-7
CASSLVQGYEQYF
>TRBV4-1|.|TRBJ2-2
CASSQGALARGNTGELFF
>TRBV14|.|TRBJ2-7
CASSPGTLSYEQYF
>TRBV7-2|.|TRBJ2-5
CASSRRGLRAQYF
>TRBV29-1|.|TRBJ1-2
CSVGGAGDYGYTF
>TRBV6-1|TRBD2|TRBJ2-7
CASTSGLAGGYEQYF
>TRBV7-2|.|TRBJ1-1
CASSLATGGGAGAFF
>TRBV9|.|TRBJ2-7
CASSVDADPYEQYF
>TRBV7-2|.|TRBJ1-3
CASNWGGGAGNTIYF
>TRBV7-2|.|TRBJ1-1
CASSLPGARTEAFF
>TRBV7-9|.|TRBJ1-1
CASSFSGTEAFF
>TRBV7-9|TRBD1|TRBJ1-6
CASSKRQGADNSPLHF
>TRBV7-3|.|TRBJ1-2
CASRESESAGTYGYTF
>TRBV16|.|TRBJ2-7
CASSQLGQSYEQYF
>TRBV4-2|TRBD2|TRBJ2-7
CASSQAASGSYEQYF
>TRBV27|TRBD1|TRBJ1-2
CASSRTGTVEYGYTF
>TRBV6-1|TRBD1|TRBJ2-7
CASSMSTGQGYEQYF
>TRBV25-1|TRBD1|TRBJ2-7
CASSERTGSYEQYF
>TRBV19|.|TRBJ2-2
CASRTVLTGELFF
>TRBV27|.|TRBJ2-7
CASSLFRAGEQYF
>TRBV29-1|.|TRBJ1-5
CSVGYSFNQPQHF
>TRBV2|TRBD1|TRBJ1-3
CASRTRGTTGNTIYF
>TRBV2|TRBD2|TRBJ2-7
CASTLAGHGGEQYF